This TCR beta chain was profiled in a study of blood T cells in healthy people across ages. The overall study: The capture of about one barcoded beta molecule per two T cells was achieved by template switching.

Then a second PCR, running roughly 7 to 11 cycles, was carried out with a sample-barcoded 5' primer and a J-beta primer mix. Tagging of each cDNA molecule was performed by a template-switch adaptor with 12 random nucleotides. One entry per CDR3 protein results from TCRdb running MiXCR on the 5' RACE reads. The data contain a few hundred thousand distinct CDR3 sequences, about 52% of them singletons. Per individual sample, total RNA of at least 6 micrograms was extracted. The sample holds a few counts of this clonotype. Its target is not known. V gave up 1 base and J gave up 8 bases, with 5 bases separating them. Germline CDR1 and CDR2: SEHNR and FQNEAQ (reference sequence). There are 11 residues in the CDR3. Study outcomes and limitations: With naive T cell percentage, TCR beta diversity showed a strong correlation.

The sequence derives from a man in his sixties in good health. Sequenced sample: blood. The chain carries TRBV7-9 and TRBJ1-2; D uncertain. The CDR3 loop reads CASSLGFGYTF. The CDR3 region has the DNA TGTGCCAGCAGCTTAGGGTTCGGCTACACCTTC.